This TCR beta chain derives from a study of blood T cell repertoires in COVID-19. On the study more broadly: The origin of the acute and convalescent COVID-19 samples was the United States, Italy and Spain.

Participant-reported clinical history was the basis for cohort assignment. Symptom resolution, clearance, or two negative PCRs marked the recovered donors of Cohort 3. In the authors' methods: Reference gene primer amplification gave estimated nucleated cell counts. Some clones are missing from TCRdb's copy, which holds only in-frame ones; the method was immunoSEQ multiplex PCR. That table is the source of V, J and clone size, and D and trimming were worked out from the DNA. The table shows around 470,000 clones, with about 90% occurring only once. Germline CDR1 reads SNHLY; CDR2 reads FYNNEI. This CDR3 comprises 14 residues. V was pared by 6 bases and J by 4 bases, with 6 bases of the junction left unmatched.

The receptor was derived from a man younger than 35 who had recovered from COVID-19. The chain joins TRBV2 to TRBJ1-3; 7 bases line up with TRBD1. The specimen sequenced was PBMCs or T cells enriched from blood (not recorded which). The CDR3 DNA reads TGTGCCAGCAGAATGGGACAGTCGGGAAACACCATATATTTT. Translating gives CASRMGQSGNTIYF.